A selection of T cell receptor beta chains follows, all from one sample in a study of cytotoxic CD8 clonotypes in ibrutinib-treated CLL. Assay used: immunoSEQ multiplex PCR; TCRdb lists only in-frame clones, some missing. This sample has roughly 42,000 clones, with approximately 71% found just once. Here the sequenced sample was PBMCs, taken at disease progression, from a patient treated with ibrutinib. These receptor sequences come from a human donor with chronic lymphocytic leukemia. CDR3s include the opening cysteine and the closing phenylalanine or tryptophan. A D gene is named only where the DNA matches it firmly. Clone size is not always given. Where it is, it says once, few, many or a class for expanded clones.

J | V | size | D | DNA | CDR3
TRBJ2-3 | TRBV5-4 | - | - | TGTGCCAGCAGCCGCGAGTGGGGAAACACAGATACGCAGTATTTT | CASSREWGNTDTQYF
TRBJ2-1 | TRBV30 | - | - | TGTGCCTGGAGTGTACAAGTTGAGCAGTTCTTC | CAWSVQVEQFF
TRBJ1-5 | TRBV19 | - | - | TGTGCCAGTAGTATAGACAGTACCAATCAGCCCCAGCATTTT | CASSIDSTNQPQHF
TRBJ1-4 | TRBV27 | once | TRBD1 | TGTGCCAGCAGGCCGACAGGGACTAATGAAAAACTGTTTTTT | CASRPTGTNEKLFF
TRBJ2-7 | TRBV6-6 | - | - | TGTGCCAGCAGTCTGCGGGACAAATACGAGCAGTACTTC | CASSLRDKYEQYF
TRBJ2-3 | TRBV5-6 | - | TRBD2 | TGTGCCAGCAGCTTGCTTCTTACGGGAGGGGGTAGAGATACGCAGTATTTT | CASSLLLTGGGRDTQYF
TRBJ2-3 | TRBV29-1 | - | - | TGCAGCGTTGATGAGGGGAAGACAGATACGCAGTATTTT | CSVDEGKTDTQYF
TRBJ2-7 | TRBV9 | - | TRBD2 | TGTGCCAGCAGCTCCAGCGGGACTCCCCTCAGGGAGCAGTACTTC | CASSSSGTPLREQYF
TRBJ2-5 | TRBV9 | - | TRBD2 | TGTGCCAGCAGCGTAGCGGGTCTAGCGGGAGGCTTGAGTGAGACCCAGTACTTC | CASSVAGLAGGLSETQYF
TRBJ1-3 | TRBV30 | - | - | TGTGCCTGGAGTCGAGACAGATCTGGAAACACCATATATTTT | CAWSRDRSGNTIYF
TRBJ1-1 | TRBV11-3 | few | TRBD1 | TGTGCCAGCAGCTTAGAGCGAAGGGACAGGGAAGCTTTCTTT | CASSLERRDREAFF
TRBJ2-7 | TRBV18 | once | TRBD1 | TGTGCCAGCTCAATGCCGGGACAGGGGGGCGAGCAGTACTTC | CASSMPGQGGEQYF
TRBJ2-3 | TRBV27 | - | - | TGTGCCAGCAGTTTTTCCTGGAGAGATACGCAGTATTTT | CASSFSWRDTQYF
TRBJ1-5 | TRBV19 | - | - | TGTGCCAGTAGTATCCTCCAGAATCAGCCCCAGCATTTT | CASSILQNQPQHF
TRBJ2-1 | TRBV5-4 | - | TRBD2 | TGTGCCAGCAACAGTAGGCGGGAGGCTGGGGGGAGCTCCTACAATGAGCAGTTCTTC | CASNSRREAGGSSYNEQFF
TRBJ2-7 | TRBV5-1 | - | - | TGCGCCAGCAGCTTGAGGACTGGCTACGAGCAGTACTTC | CASSLRTGYEQYF